These 11 T cell receptor beta chains share one sample of origin, sequenced in a study of cytomegalovirus exposure and HLA in healthy donors. Primers for the PCR totalled 60 Vbeta and 13 Jbeta. Sequenced by immunoSEQ multiplex PCR; TCRdb stores in-frame clones only, minus some. The sample shows a few hundred thousand clones, about 70% of them seen only once. The specimen sequenced was PBMCs. Every receptor here comes from a woman in her twenties or thirties in good health and CMV-seronegative.

This sequence joins TRBV18 and TRBJ1-2, with D maybe TRBD1 (6 bases). V was trimmed by 2 bases and J by 1 base, leaving 14 bases between them. Germline V gene lookup returns CDR1 KGHSH and CDR2 LQKENI. The CDR3 covers 16 residues. The CDR3 sequence: CASSPAGASFNYGYTF. In DNA, the CDR3 is TGTGCCAGCTCACCAGCAGGGGCCAGCTTTAACTATGGCTACACCTTC.

The rearrangement uses TRBV9 and TRBJ2-3; D not resolved. V shed 0 bases and J shed 2 bases, with 7 bases lying between them. The CDR3 sequence is 14 residues long. From germline, CDR1 is SGDLS and CDR2 YYNGEE. The chain's CDR3 is CASSVGAPTDTQYF. The CDR3, as DNA: TGTGCCAGCAGCGTAGGGGCCCCCACAGATACGCAGTATTTT.

The CDR3 DNA sequence: TGTGCCAGCGACCGGGGGGATACGCAGTATTTT. It translates to CASDRGDTQYF. This chain uses TRBV2 with TRBJ2-3; D might be TRBD2 (6 bases). CDR1 is SNHLY, CDR2 FYNNEI, per germline. The ends were cut back, 8 bases at V and 6 bases at J, with 9 bases in the middle. The CDR3 runs to 11 residues.

This chain connects TRBV6-1 to TRBJ2-7; 9 nucleotides align to TRBD1. CDR3 length: 15 amino acids. Germline V lookup: CDR1 MNHNS, CDR2 SASEGT. The V segment lost 7 bases and the J segment 0 bases; nucleotides outside the gene matches: 7. Written as DNA, the CDR3 is TGTGCCAGCAAACTAGGACAGGGGAGCTCCTACGAGCAGTACTTC. Translated, it gives CASKLGQGSSYEQYF.

The chain recombines TRBV9 with TRBJ1-1; the match to TRBD1 covers 7 bases. V trimming: 5 bases; J trimming: 3 bases; junction bases outside the gene matches: 13. Germline values: CDR1 SGDLS, CDR2 YYNGEE. The CDR3 has 16 amino acids. CDR3 sequence reads: CASRPVGGRGYTEAFF. CDR3 in DNA: TGTGCCAGCAGACCAGTGGGGGGCAGGGGGTACACTGAAGCTTTCTTT. The full variable domain, rest sourced from reference TRBV9 and TRBJ1-1, is DSGVTQTPKHLITATGQRVTLRCSPRSGDLSVYWYQQSLDQGLQFLIQYYNGEERAKGNILERFSAQQFPDLHSELNLSSLELGDSALYFCASRPVGGRGYTEAFFGQGTRLTVV.

This clone was picked up a small number of times. The V call is TRBV29-1, the J call TRBJ2-2; TRBD1 matches at 7 bases. Germline V lookup: CDR1 SQVTM, CDR2 ANQGSEA. The CDR3 consists of 17 residues. The V and J ends lost 2 bases and 6 bases, in that order; junction bases with no gene match: 15. The chain's CDR3 is CSVETAGGILTPGELFF. In DNA form, the CDR3 reads TGCAGCGTTGAAACGGCAGGGGGAATTCTGACGCCCGGGGAGCTGTTTTTT.

The chain employs TRBV29-1 and TRBJ1-4; 7 nucleotides line up with TRBD1. This CDR3 comprises 14 residues. With 7 bases clipped from V and 0 bases from J, the junction kept 5 bases outside the gene matches. Looked up from germline, CDR1 is SQVTM and CDR2 is ANQGSEA. The DNA of the CDR3 is TGCAGCGCCCGACAGGGCCCAACTAATGAAAAACTGTTTTTT. Translated, it gives CSARQGPTNEKLFF.

The rearrangement uses TRBV7-8 and TRBJ1-1; D might be TRBD1 (6 bases). This CDR3 spans 13 amino acids. V was clipped by 4 bases and J by 4 bases, with 10 bases between them. Germline V gives CDR1 SGHVS, CDR2 FQNEAQ. CDR3 DNA sequence: TGTGCCAGCAGCTACAGGGAGGGCACTGAAGCTTTCTTT. Amino acid sequence: CASSYREGTEAFF.

This clone has only one observation. J is TRBJ2-1 and V is TRBV5-6, with TRBD1 matching over 10 bases. This CDR3 contains 14 residues. J lost 10 bases, V lost 0 bases, and 4 bases had no gene match. CDR1 SGHDT and CDR2 YYEEEE come from the germline V gene. The CDR3: CASSLGQGAREQFF. The CDR3 nucleotides read TGTGCCAGCAGCTTGGGACAGGGGGCCAGAGAGCAGTTCTTC.

The DNA of the CDR3 is TGTGCCAGCAGTTACGGGCGACAGACCGCCTATGGCTACACCTTC. Amino acids: CASSYGRQTAYGYTF. V is TRBV6-6 and J is TRBJ1-2, with D possibly TRBD1 on 5 matching bases. Germline loops: CDR1 MNHNY, CDR2 SVGAGI (reference sequence). The CDR3 runs to 15 residues. V lost 2 bases to trimming and J lost 4 bases, with 14 bases between them.

The J gene is TRBJ2-1, the V gene TRBV6-1, with 9 bases matching TRBD2. This CDR3 is built from 14 residues. Germline V gene sequence: CDR1 MNHNS, CDR2 SASEGT. J lost 5 bases, V lost 6 bases, and 5 bases had no gene match. This CDR3 reads CASRGLAGNNEQFF. For the CDR3, the DNA is TGTGCCAGCAGAGGGCTAGCGGGGAACAATGAGCAGTTCTTC.